This is a list of T cell receptor beta chains from one sample in a study of cytomegalovirus exposure and HLA in healthy donors. Some clones are missing from TCRdb's copy, which holds only in-frame ones; the method was immunoSEQ multiplex PCR. The sample yields 200,000 or so clones, roughly 82% seen once. The specimen sequenced was PBMCs. The receptors stem from a young woman in good health and CMV-seropositive. The CDR3 runs from the conserved cysteine through the conserved F or W. The D gene is left open where the match is weak. Clone size appears in some rows only: once, few, many, or a class for an expanded clone.

clone_size d_call j_call v_call cdr3_nt cdr3_aa
. TRBD2 TRBJ2-7 TRBV30 TGTGCCTGGACGCTAGCGGGACTGGGGCTATCCTACGAGCAGTACTTC CAWTLAGLGLSYEQYF
few TRBD2 TRBJ2-2 TRBV11-2 TGTGCCAGCAGACTAGCGGGCGGCGGGGAGCTGTTTTTT CASRLAGGGELFF
. TRBD1 TRBJ1-4 TRBV28 TGTGCCAGCAGTCGTCCTACAGGGGACAATGAAAAACTGTTTTTT CASSRPTGDNEKLFF
. . TRBJ1-3 TRBV29-1 TGCAGCGTTGAAGCCGGGATCTCTGGAAACACCATATATTTT CSVEAGISGNTIYF
. . TRBJ1-4 TRBV7-9 TGTGCCAGTCTTCGGGTGGATGCTAATGAAAAACTGTTTTTT CASLRVDANEKLFF
. . TRBJ1-2 TRBV2 TGTGCCAGCAGTGAAGCAATAGCCGGACTTTTGGGTGGCTACACCTTC CASSEAIAGLLGGYTF
. TRBD2 TRBJ2-7 TRBV7-2 TGTGCCAGCAGCTCGCATCTAGCGGGAGGAAACGAGCAGTACTTC CASSSHLAGGNEQYF
. . TRBJ1-5 TRBV28 TGTGCCAGCAGTTTACGACAGATATATCAGCCCCAGCATTTT CASSLRQIYQPQHF
. . TRBJ2-7 TRBV19 TGTGCCAGTAGTATAGACTCTAACCAGGGCGAGCAGTACTTC CASSIDSNQGEQYF
once . TRBJ2-6 TRBV2 TGTGCCAGCGGGAGTACCGGGGCCAACGTCCTGACTTTC CASGSTGANVLTF
. . TRBJ1-2 TRBV30 TGTGCCTGGAGTGTGTCAGGCCCAAACTATGGCTACACCTTC CAWSVSGPNYGYTF
few . TRBJ1-1 TRBV19 TGTGCCAGTAGTATCCGGACATCAGTGAACACTGAAGCTTTCTTT CASSIRTSVNTEAFF
. . TRBJ1-1 TRBV4-1 TGCGCCAGCAGCCAAGATCTGAGGCCGAACACTGAAGCTTTCTTT CASSQDLRPNTEAFF
. . TRBJ1-1 TRBV2 TGTGCCAGCAGTGACGGTGAAGCTTTCTTT CASSDGEAFF
. . TRBJ1-1 TRBV7-3 TGTGCCAGCAGCCCCTTGGGGCAGGGCAACACTGAAGCTTTCTTT CASSPLGQGNTEAFF
. TRBD1 TRBJ2-7 TRBV7-2 TGTGCCAGCAGCTCCGGGACAGGGGTTGCCTACGAGCAGTACTTC CASSSGTGVAYEQYF
. TRBD1 TRBJ1-2 TRBV29-1 TGCAGCGTTGTGACAGGGTTTAACTATGGCTACACCTTC CSVVTGFNYGYTF
. . TRBJ2-7 TRBV28 TGTGCCAGCAGTCAGCCGGGGATCTCCTACGAGCAGTACTTC CASSQPGISYEQYF
. TRBD1 TRBJ1-2 TRBV2 TGTGCCAGCAGTGAAGGGGACAGAGACTATGGCTACACCTTC CASSEGDRDYGYTF
. TRBD1 TRBJ1-1 TRBV2 TGTGCCAGTGACAGGGGGCAGAACACTGAAGCTTTCTTT CASDRGQNTEAFF
. . TRBJ2-5 TRBV25-1 TGTGCCAGCAGTGCCTTCAGGGGCCAAGAGACCCAGTACTTC CASSAFRGQETQYF
. TRBD2 TRBJ2-3 TRBV29-1 TGCAGCGCAGACCCACTAGCGGGATTCACGCAGTATTTT CSADPLAGFTQYF
. TRBD2 TRBJ2-1 TRBV28 TGTGCCAGCAGTTCTCCCCGGACTAGGTTTCGCAATGAGCAGTTCTTC CASSSPRTRFRNEQFF
. TRBD1 TRBJ1-1 TRBV30 TGTGCCTGGAGTGTACAGGGGAGGGCTTTCTTT CAWSVQGRAFF
. TRBD1 TRBJ1-2 TRBV6-5 TGTGCCAGCAGTCCACAGACAGGGGGGGATGGCTACACCTTC CASSPQTGGDGYTF
. . TRBJ2-3 TRBV6-1 TGTGCCAGCAGTGAAGGTATGGGTGGGGGCTACACAGATACGCAGTATTTT CASSEGMGGGYTDTQYF
. . TRBJ2-7 TRBV5-6 TGTGCCAGCAGCTTGGGAAGAGGGGGCTACGAGCAGTACTTC CASSLGRGGYEQYF
. . TRBJ1-4 TRBV28 TGTGCCAGTTCCGTACAGGGACATTGGGAAAAACTGTTTTTT CASSVQGHWEKLFF
few . TRBJ2-1 TRBV2 TGTGCCAGCGGGTCGGGAAGCTTACATAATGAGCAGTTCTTC CASGSGSLHNEQFF
. . TRBJ1-4 TRBV6-1 TGTGCCAGCAGAGGGGTATGGGCAACTAATGAAAAACTGTTTTTT CASRGVWATNEKLFF
. . TRBJ2-3 TRBV5-6 TGTGCCAGCAGCTTGTTCGCAGGGGAAGGTGGTACGCAGTATTTT CASSLFAGEGGTQYF
once TRBD2 TRBJ2-7 TRBV28 TGTGCCAGCAGTGGTGGGACTAGCGGGAGTCGGTACGAGCAGTACTTC CASSGGTSGSRYEQYF
once . TRBJ2-2 TRBV2 TGTGCCAGCAGTGAAGTGAGATCTGGCGGGGAGCTGTTTTTT CASSEVRSGGELFF
. . TRBJ1-5 TRBV19 TGTGCCAGTAGTATAGGGCAGGTAGATGGTCAGCCCCAGCATTTT CASSIGQVDGQPQHF
. . TRBJ1-1 TRBV11-2 TGTGCCAGCAGCTTAGATGGGCAGGTCCCTGAAGCTTTCTTT CASSLDGQVPEAFF
. . TRBJ1-2 TRBV11-2 TGTGCCAGCAGCTTAGCCCCAACTAACTATGGCTACACCTTC CASSLAPTNYGYTF
. . TRBJ1-1 TRBV19 TGTGCCAGTTCCCAAATGGGGGCGTTCACTGAAGCTTTCTTT CASSQMGAFTEAFF
. TRBD1 TRBJ1-1 TRBV29-1 TGCAGCGTTAAAGGTTTCCCGGGACAGGGAATCATGAACACTGAAGCTTTCTTT CSVKGFPGQGIMNTEAFF
. . TRBJ1-5 TRBV5-1 TGCGCCAGCAGCCCCGACACCGGAAGCAATCAGCCCCAGCATTTT CASSPDTGSNQPQHF
. . TRBJ2-7 TRBV28 TGTGCCAGCGGTACATCAGGCTACGAGCAGTACTTC CASGTSGYEQYF
. TRBD2 TRBJ2-1 TRBV29-1 TGCAGCGTTGAAACGGGACTAGCGGAAAACTACAATGAGCAGTTCTTC CSVETGLAENYNEQFF
once TRBD1 TRBJ1-2 TRBV28 TGTGCCAGCAGTTCCCCCCCGGGACAGGGTCTAGGCTACACCTTC CASSSPPGQGLGYTF
. . TRBJ1-3 TRBV19 TGTGCCAGTAGTATGGGGCGAACCTCTGGAAACACCATATATTTT CASSMGRTSGNTIYF
. . TRBJ2-5 TRBV20-1 TGCAGTGCCACAACCTGGGAGACCCAGTACTTC CSATTWETQYF
once . TRBJ1-2 TRBV5-1 TGCGCCAGCAGCTTAGGGACTTCGGGTCTCGGGGCCAACTATGGCTACACCTTC CASSLGTSGLGANYGYTF
. . TRBJ1-2 TRBV7-9 TGTGCCAGCAGCGCTGACAGCTATGGCTACACCTTC CASSADSYGYTF
. TRBD2 TRBJ2-7 TRBV2 TGTGCCATCGCCGGGACTAGCGGGAGTAGGTACGAGCAGTACTTC CAIAGTSGSRYEQYF
. TRBD1 TRBJ1-5 TRBV19 TGTGCCAGCGGACAGGATAGCAATCAGCCCCAGCATTTT CASGQDSNQPQHF
. TRBD1 TRBJ2-7 TRBV10-3 TGTGCCATCAGTGGGACAGGTCTTGAATACGAGCAGTACTTC CAISGTGLEYEQYF